This T cell receptor beta chain was sequenced in a study of blood T cell repertoires in COVID-19. About the study: Samples of COVID-19 (acute and convalescent) were obtained from the United States, Italy and Spain. Sample material is recorded as cDNA or gDNA derived from T cells, B-cell-depleted T cells, or PBMCs.

The CDR3 has 13 residues. From germline, CDR1 is SGHRS and CDR2 YFSETQ. The V gene lost 0 bases and the J gene lost 2 bases, with 5 bases spanning the gap. As to this clone: Other DNA sequences in this sample translate to the same CDR3.

Grouping used clinical history reported by participants in a survey and questionnaire. TCRdb's table, derived via immunoSEQ multiplex PCR, lists solely in-frame clones and lacks some. Of about 380,000 clones listed, 88% are singletons. The sequence came from a woman aged 18-30 years who had recovered from COVID-19. This chain uses TRBV5-1 with TRBJ1-2; D not certain. The sample was PBMCs or T cells enriched from blood (not recorded which). CDR3 in DNA: TGCGCCAGCAGCTTGGCTCAGAACTATGGCTACACCTTC. It is translated as CASSLAQNYGYTF.